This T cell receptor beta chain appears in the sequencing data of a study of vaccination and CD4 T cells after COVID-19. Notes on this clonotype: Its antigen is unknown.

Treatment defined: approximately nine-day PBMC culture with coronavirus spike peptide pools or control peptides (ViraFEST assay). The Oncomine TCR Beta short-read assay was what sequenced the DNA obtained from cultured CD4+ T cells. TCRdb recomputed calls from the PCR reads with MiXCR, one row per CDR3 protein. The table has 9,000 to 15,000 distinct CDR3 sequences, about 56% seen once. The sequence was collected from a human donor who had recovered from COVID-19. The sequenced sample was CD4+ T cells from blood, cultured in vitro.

Here the CDR3 DNA reads TGTGCCAGCAGCCGTGACAGCGGGAGGGCCATAGATACGCAGTATTTT. It codes for CASSRDSGRAIDTQYF. The chain is built from TRBV12-3 or TRBV12-4 and TRBJ2-3; 10 nucleotides agree with TRBD2. This CDR3 is built from 16 residues. The V gene end was trimmed by 6 bases and the J gene end by 5 bases; junction bases not matched to a gene: 11.